Listed below are T cell receptor beta chains from one sample, sequenced in a study of response to subunit inactivated influenza vaccine. Each CDR3 protein is one row after TCRdb ran MiXCR on the RT-PCR reads. This table has 450,000 to 600,000 distinct CDR3 sequences, approximately 7.3% appearing once. Sample: PBMCs from blood, taken 23 to 25 months after vaccination. The receptor source for this set is a man between 50 and 69 years old who received an inactivated influenza vaccine. Each CDR3 is given with its conserved first and last residue. A D gene is named only where the DNA matches it firmly. Where a row states a size, it is once, few, many or the class of an expanded clone; other rows omit it.

TRBJ1-6 many TRBV7-2 TRBD1 TGTGCCAGCAGCATTGGACAGGGGTCCTATAATTCACCCCTCCACTTT CASSIGQGSYNSPLHF
TRBJ1-2 . TRBV5-1 . TGCGCCAGCAGCTTTACGTCGAACTATGGCTACACCTTC CASSFTSNYGYTF
TRBJ2-2 many TRBV7-8 . TGTGCCAGCAGCTTAATAAAGGGTTCCGGGGAGCTGTTTTTT CASSLIKGSGELFF
TRBJ2-7 . TRBV11-2 . TGTGCCAGCAGCTTGGGGCACTCAACCTACGAGCAGTACTTC CASSLGHSTYEQYF
TRBJ2-3 many TRBV5-1 . TGCGCCAGCAGCTTGCGAGAGGGGACAGATACGCAGTATTTT CASSLREGTDTQYF
TRBJ1-1 . TRBV4-3 . TGCGCCAGCAGCCAAGATGGGGGAATCGGGACTGAAGCTTTCTTT CASSQDGGIGTEAFF
TRBJ2-1 few TRBV7-9 TRBD1 TGTGCCAGCATATCAGCAGGGGGCAGTGAGCAGTTCTTC CASISAGGSEQFF
TRBJ2-5 few TRBV29-1 . TGCAGCGGCGGAGGGGGGTGGGAGACCCAGTACTTC CSGGGGWETQYF
TRBJ2-2 few TRBV9 . TGTGCCAGCAGCGTAGGAGGCAGGGGAAGTACCGGGGAGCTGTTTTTT CASSVGGRGSTGELFF
TRBJ1-6 few TRBV5-1 TRBD1 TGCGCCAGCAGCTTGGCGGGACAGTTCTATAATTCACCCCTCCACTTT CASSLAGQFYNSPLHF
TRBJ2-5 many TRBV6-6 . TGTGCCAGCAGATATCCAGGGGTGGAGACCCAGTACTTC CASRYPGVETQYF
TRBJ2-1 few TRBV20-1 . TGCTGTGCTATCCCCCCCCGGGTTGCCTCCATCAATGAGCAGTTCTTC CCAIPPRVASINEQFF
TRBJ2-4 . TRBV4-2 TRBD2 TGTGCCAGCAGCCAAGCGGGACTAGCGGGAAGTGCCAAAAACATTCAGTACTTC CASSQAGLAGSAKNIQYF
TRBJ2-7 few TRBV4-3 . TGCGCCAGCGCCCGGGGGAACAGTTACGAGCAGTACTTC CASARGNSYEQYF
TRBJ2-1 . TRBV11-2 TRBD2 TGTGCCAGCAGCTTGGAGCGGGAGCTTGATGAGCAGTTCTTC CASSLERELDEQFF
TRBJ2-1 many TRBV7-9 . TGTGCCAGTCAGGGGGGATCCTACAATGAGCAGTTCTTC CASQGGSYNEQFF
TRBJ2-2 few TRBV6-2/TRBV6-3 . TGTGCCAGCAGTTACTCTTATAACACCGGGGAGCTGTTTTTT CASSYSYNTGELFF
TRBJ2-3 few TRBV12-3/TRBV12-4 . TGTGCCAGCACTGGGGCAGATACGCAGTATTTT CASTGADTQYF
TRBJ2-5 . TRBV3-1 . TGTGCCAGCAGCCATTTTGTCGAGGAGGGGGTAAAGACCCAGTACTTC CASSHFVEEGVKTQYF
TRBJ2-2 many TRBV6-5 . TGTGCCAGCAGTTCCGCGATGGTCTCCGGGGAGCTGTTTTTT CASSSAMVSGELFF
TRBJ2-7 many TRBV15 . TGTGCCACCAGCACGGGGGCTGGAGGTTTGGGCGAGCAGTACTTC CATSTGAGGLGEQYF
TRBJ2-4 . TRBV4-2 . TGTGCCAGCAGCCAAGGTACAACATCCGTAACGGACATTCAGTACTTC CASSQGTTSVTDIQYF
TRBJ2-5 many TRBV30 . TGTGCCTTCAAAGCGGGCGGCCAAGAGACCCAGTACTTC CAFKAGGQETQYF
TRBJ2-7 few TRBV3-1 . TGTGCCAGCAGCCCTAAAGAGACTTCCGCGGGGTTTTACGAGCAGTACTTC CASSPKETSAGFYEQYF
TRBJ2-5 many TRBV28 TRBD1 TGTGCCAGCAGCGGGGGACAGGCTCTTTGGGAGACCCAGTACTTC CASSGGQALWETQYF
TRBJ2-1 many TRBV9 . TGTGCCAGCAGCGTAGATGGTGCGGGGTACAATGAGCAGTTCTTC CASSVDGAGYNEQFF
TRBJ1-1 . TRBV12-3/TRBV12-4 . TGTGCCAGCAGTCACACAATATTGAACACTGAAGCTTTCTTT CASSHTILNTEAFF
TRBJ1-2 few TRBV6-2/TRBV6-3 TRBD1 TGTGCCAGCAGTACAGGGGCCTATGGCTACACCTTC CASSTGAYGYTF
TRBJ1-4 few TRBV5-1 TRBD1 TGCGCCAGCAGCTTGGATGTGACAGGGGGTGAAAAACTGTTTTTT CASSLDVTGGEKLFF
TRBJ2-7 many TRBV29-1 . TGCAGCGTTGTCCTTAAAGGAGGGATCAGCTACGAGCAGTACTTC CSVVLKGGISYEQYF
TRBJ1-3 many TRBV7-8 . TGTGCCAGCAGCTTAGGGCCGTTCTCTGGAAACACCATATATTTT CASSLGPFSGNTIYF
TRBJ2-3 few TRBV5-1 TRBD2 TGCGCCAGCAGCCCCCAGGCGGGGGGGCCAAATACGCAGTATTTT CASSPQAGGPNTQYF
TRBJ2-3 many TRBV20-1 . TGCAGTGCTAGGTCCAGCACAGATACGCAGTATTTT CSARSSTDTQYF
TRBJ1-4 many TRBV12-3/TRBV12-4 . TGTGCCAGCAGTTTCTCCCAGGGGTCGGGGGAAAAACTGTTTTTT CASSFSQGSGEKLFF
TRBJ2-3 . TRBV24-1 . TGTGCCACCAGCAACAGAAGCACAGATACGCAGTATTTT CATSNRSTDTQYF
TRBJ2-1 . TRBV7-8 TRBD1 TGTGCCAGCAGCTGGGACAGGGGTATCGATGAGCAGTTCTTC CASSWDRGIDEQFF
TRBJ2-3 many TRBV29-1 . TGCATCATCGGGGGCACCGGCACAGATACGCAGTATTTT CIIGGTGTDTQYF
TRBJ1-1 . TRBV7-9 . TGTGCCAGCAGACCGAACCAGAACACTGAAGCTTTCTTT CASRPNQNTEAFF
TRBJ2-1 . TRBV27 . TGTGCCAGCAGTTTGCAAAGGGTGTCGGCTGAGCAGTTCTTC CASSLQRVSAEQFF
TRBJ2-3 . TRBV5-1 TRBD2 TGCGCCAGCAGCCAGACTAGCGGGAACACAGATACGCAGTATTTT CASSQTSGNTDTQYF
TRBJ2-3 . TRBV11-1 TRBD2 TGTGCCAGCAGCGTCACATTCACTAGCGGGGGGACCGCCGGGACAGATACGCAGTATTTT CASSVTFTSGGTAGTDTQYF
TRBJ1-3 few TRBV4-2 . TGTGCCAGCAGCCAAGACGGCTTATTACTTTCCCGGGGTGGAAACACCATATATTTT CASSQDGLLLSRGGNTIYF
TRBJ2-5 many TRBV6-2/TRBV6-3 . TGTGCCAGCATGGACGGGAGTGCTCAAGAGACCCAGTACTTC CASMDGSAQETQYF
TRBJ1-1 few TRBV7-9 . TGTGCCAGCAGCCCGACCAGAGGGAGTAGAACCACTGAAGCTTTCTTT CASSPTRGSRTTEAFF
TRBJ2-3 . TRBV29-1 . TGCAGCGTTGGTTCGGGAATGGGCCGCTGGGGGCCAGATACGCAGTATTTT CSVGSGMGRWGPDTQYF
TRBJ2-1 few TRBV3-1 TRBD2 TGTGCCAGCAGCCAAGAAGCACGCGGGAGCTACAATGAGCAGTTCTTC CASSQEARGSYNEQFF